What follows are 21 T cell receptor beta chains derived from one specimen sequenced in a study of T-cell reconstitution after alpha-beta-depleted transplantation in children. Unique molecular identifiers featured in how the TCRbeta library was prepared. MiXCR, run by TCRdb on the PCR reads, gives a single entry per CDR3 protein. This table holds around 420,000 distinct CDR3 sequences, 15% to 20% found once. The sample here was PBMCs, mostly from graft donor cells, taken 360 days after TCRalphabeta/CD19-depleted stem cell transplant. The source of these receptors is a boy younger than two who had a stem cell transplant for Wiskott-Aldrich syndrome, so the T cells may come from the graft donor.

The V and J genes are TRBV10-3 and TRBJ1-2; D is perhaps TRBD1 (6 bases). The germline CDR1 and CDR2 sequences are ENHRY and SYGVKD. V lost 3 bases to trimming and J lost 6 bases, with 17 bases between them. The CDR3 has 15 amino acids. CDR3 sequence reads: CAISEWQGKKDGYTF. In nucleotides, the CDR3 is TGTGCCATCAGTGAATGGCAGGGGAAGAAGGATGGCTACACCTTC.

In this sample, this clonotype turned up a few times. The chain combines TRBV7-2 with TRBJ2-1, with 10 bases lining up with TRBD1. The germline V gene has CDR1 SGHTA and CDR2 FQGNSA. This CDR3 comprises 17 residues. V lost 1 base and J lost 3; bases outside the gene matches: 6. The CDR3 region is CASSLVGTGANYNEQFF. The CDR3 nucleotides are TGTGCCAGCAGCTTAGTTGGGACAGGGGCAAACTACAATGAGCAGTTCTTC.

This chain links TRBV4-1 with TRBJ2-2; 8 bases line up with TRBD1. Germline CDR1 is MGHRA and CDR2 is YSYEKL. With V trimmed by 1 base and J by 4 bases, 5 bases remained unmatched. The CDR3 covers 16 residues. CDR3 protein: CASSQGQGRRTGELFF. The CDR3 DNA follows: TGCGCCAGCAGCCAAGGACAGGGGAGGCGCACCGGGGAGCTGTTTTTT.

This clonotype was picked up a small number of times. This sequence joins TRBV7-9 and TRBJ1-2, with 11 bases fitting TRBD1. Germline V CDR1 and CDR2: SEHNR, FQNEAQ (reference sequence). V gave up 5 bases and J gave up 8 bases; unmatched junction bases: 7. CDR3 size: 14 residues. CDR3 loop: CASSRGQGALGYTF. The CDR3 DNA reads as TGTGCCAGCAGCCGAGGACAGGGGGCGCTCGGCTACACCTTC.

This clonotype was counted ten times or more. This chain joins TRBV6-2 or TRBV6-3 and TRBJ2-7, with TRBD1 as a possible D gene (7 bases). The CDR3 sequence is 13 residues long. Trimming stripped 10 bases from V and 3 bases from J, with 16 bases between. Germline lookup yields CDR1 MNHEY and CDR2 SVGEGT. CDR3 sequence: CAINQGEVYEQYF. CDR3 DNA: TGTGCCATCAACCAGGGGGAGGTCTACGAGCAGTACTTC.

This rearrangement joins TRBV6-2 or TRBV6-3 to TRBJ2-1; 7 bases align to TRBD1. The junction had 10 bases not matched to a gene; V was cut back by 2 bases and J by 9 bases. The CDR3 runs to 15 residues. Germline V gene lookup returns CDR1 MNHEY and CDR2 SVGEGT. The CDR3 loop is CASSYVGQARGEQFF. CDR3 bases: TGTGCCAGCAGTTACGTTGGACAGGCGAGGGGTGAGCAGTTCTTC.

Of note for this clonotype: A read error may be the cause here, since a much bigger clone is one base away. The CDR3 loop is CASSQRGEQFF. The CDR3 DNA reads as TGTGCCAGCAGCCAGCGGGGTGAGCAGTTCTTC. The rearrangement links TRBV6-1 to TRBJ2-1, with 7 bases lining up with TRBD2. Per the germline V gene, CDR1 is MNHNS and CDR2 is SASEGT. This CDR3 region has 11 residues. V was pared by 6 bases and J by 9 bases, with 2 bases of the junction left unmatched.

This clonotype was counted only a few times. V and J are TRBV6-2 or TRBV6-3 and TRBJ1-1; no firm D call. Trimming removed 7 bases at V and 3 bases at J, with 15 bases between. Germline CDR1 is MNHEY and CDR2 is SVGEGT. CDR3 length: 14 amino acids. CDR3 sequence reads: CASTGIQWHTEAFF. CDR3 DNA: TGTGCCAGCACGGGTATACAGTGGCACACTGAAGCTTTCTTT.

The sample holds one count of this clonotype. V gene TRBV20-1 combines with J gene TRBJ2-7; TRBD2 agrees at 11 bases. The CDR3 is made up of 12 amino acids. J was trimmed by 3 bases and V by 7 bases; bases with no gene match: 2. Germline lookup yields CDR1 DFQATT and CDR2 SNEGSKA (reference sequence). CDR3 amino acids: CSGLAGHYEQYF. CDR3 nucleotides: TGCAGTGGACTAGCGGGACACTACGAGCAGTACTTC.

Only a few counts were recorded for this clonotype. The rearrangement joins TRBV2 to TRBJ2-7; D may be TRBD1 (6 bases). The CDR3 length is 15 residues. CDR1 is SNHLY and CDR2 is FYNNEI in the germline V gene. Trimming left V 6 bases short and J 3 bases short, with 18 bases between. This CDR3 is CASREQGVNGYEQYF. As DNA, the CDR3 is TGTGCCAGCAGGGAACAGGGTGTTAATGGCTACGAGCAGTACTTC.

This clonotype was counted only a few times. J is TRBJ2-5 and V is TRBV24-1; TRBD1 matches 7 bases. The CDR3 runs 17 residues. V was clipped by 3 bases and J by 0 bases; unmatched bases: 9. From germline, CDR1 is KGHDR and CDR2 SFDVKD. The CDR3 region has the DNA TGTGCCACCAGTGATGCAGACAGGGCAGGGTACCAAGAGACCCAGTACTTC. It is translated as CATSDADRAGYQETQYF.

This clonotype has more than one count but fewer than ten. V is TRBV12-3 or TRBV12-4 and J is TRBJ2-3; no firm D call. The length of the CDR3 is 17 residues. The ends were cut back, 2 bases at V and 2 bases at J, with 17 bases in the middle. The CDR3 DNA sequence: TGTGCCAGCAGTTTAAGGGCTGAAAGCCTCCCCACAGATACGCAGTATTTT. It codes for CASSLRAESLPTDTQYF.

This clonotype showed up just a few times. The chain joins TRBV12-3 or TRBV12-4 to TRBJ2-5, with unresolved D. This CDR3 contains 14 residues. V lost 3 bases, J lost 5 bases, and 13 bases lay in between. CDR3 sequence: CASSFPAAGETQYF. The CDR3 bases are TGTGCCAGCAGTTTCCCAGCTGCCGGCGAGACCCAGTACTTC.

This clonotype showed up just a few times. The chain uses TRBV3-1 and TRBJ1-6; D ambiguous. This CDR3 is 15 amino acids long. V shed 4 bases and J shed 7 bases, with 14 bases lying between them. Germline V CDR1 and CDR2: LGHDT, YNNKEL (reference sequence). The CDR3 DNA is TGTGCCAGCAGCCTAGAGTCCTGGAGGAATTCACCCCTCCACTTT. As protein: CASSLESWRNSPLHF.

The table lists this clonotype with a few counts. The rearrangement joins TRBV5-1 to TRBJ2-7; TRBD2 agrees at 10 bases. The V segment lost 1 base and the J segment 1 base; nucleotides outside the gene matches: 11. CDR3 length: 18 amino acids. CDR1 and CDR2 (germline): SGHRS, YFSETQ. CDR3 sequence: CASSLQPSGGRVSYEQYF. The CDR3 coding sequence is TGCGCCAGCAGCTTGCAGCCTAGCGGGGGCCGAGTGTCCTACGAGCAGTACTTC.

This clonotype was detected a few times. This chain connects TRBV25-1 to TRBJ2-2, with D possibly called TRBD1 or TRBD2 (5 bases each). Germline V CDR1 and CDR2: MGHDK, SYGVNS. V lost 3 bases, J lost 5 bases, and 10 bases lay in between. This CDR3 has 14 residues. CDR3: CASSDVRGTGELFF. CDR3 DNA: TGTGCCAGCAGTGACGTGAGGGGAACCGGGGAGCTGTTTTTT.

The chain joins TRBV30 to TRBJ2-1, with D uncertain. V was shortened by 0 bases and J by 2 bases, with 2 bases between the two germline ends. The length of the CDR3 is 12 residues. Germline CDR1 reads GTSNPN; CDR2 reads SVGIG (reference sequence). Written as DNA, the CDR3 is TGTGCCTGGAGTGTAGCCTACAATGAGCAGTTCTTC. It translates to CAWSVAYNEQFF.

This clonotype was recorded only once. CDR3 region: CATSRGARPGANVLTF. The CDR3 DNA sequence: TGTGCCACCAGCAGAGGTGCTAGGCCTGGGGCCAACGTCCTGACTTTC. The chain links TRBV15 to TRBJ2-6, with D uncertain. The CDR3 loop spans 16 amino acids. In germline, CDR1 is LNHNV, CDR2 YYDKDF (reference sequence). Trimming removed 1 base from V and 2 bases from J, with 9 bases in between.

There are a few counts of this clonotype. V usage is TRBV28 and J usage is TRBJ2-5; the match to TRBD2 covers 7 bases. The CDR3 covers 15 residues. The V segment lost 2 bases and the J segment 6 bases; nucleotides outside the gene matches: 9. Germline-derived CDR1 and CDR2 are MDHEN and SYDVKM. CDR3 loop: CASSLAGTIKKTQYF. Written as DNA, the CDR3 is TGTGCCAGCAGTTTAGCAGGGACTATAAAAAAGACCCAGTACTTC.

This chain uses TRBV4-1 with TRBJ2-6, with a tentative D call TRBD1 (6 bases). This CDR3 is 20 amino acids long. Trimming took 1 base from V and 0 from J, leaving 19 bases between them. Germline values: CDR1 MGHRA, CDR2 YSYEKL. Here the CDR3 reads CASSQGTPGQRLSGANVLTF. CDR3 DNA: TGCGCCAGCAGCCAAGGAACTCCGGGACAACGCCTCTCTGGGGCCAACGTCCTGACTTTC.

The rearrangement links TRBV14 to TRBJ2-7; weak D call: TRBD2 (5 bases). The V gene's germline CDR1 is SGHDN and CDR2 FVKESK. The ends were cut back, 2 bases at V and 2 bases at J, with 10 bases in the middle. The CDR3 runs to 14 residues. DNA of the CDR3: TGTGCCAGCAGCCAACCCGGGGTTACCTACGAGCAGTACTTC. Translated: CASSQPGVTYEQYF.